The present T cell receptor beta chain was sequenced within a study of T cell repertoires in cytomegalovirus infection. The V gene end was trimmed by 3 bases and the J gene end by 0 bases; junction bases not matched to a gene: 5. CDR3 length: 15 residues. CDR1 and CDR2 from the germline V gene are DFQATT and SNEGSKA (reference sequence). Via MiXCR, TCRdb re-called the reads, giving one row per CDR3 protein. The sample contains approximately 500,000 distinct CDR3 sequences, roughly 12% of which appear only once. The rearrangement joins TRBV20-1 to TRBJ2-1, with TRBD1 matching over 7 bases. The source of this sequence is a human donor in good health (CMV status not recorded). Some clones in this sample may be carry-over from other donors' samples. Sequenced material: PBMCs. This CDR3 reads CSASPTGFSYNEQFF. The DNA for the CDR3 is TGCAGTGCTAGTCCGACAGGGTTCTCCTACAATGAGCAGTTCTTC.